This TCR beta chain was identified in a study of cytomegalovirus exposure and HLA in healthy donors. For the study at large: Prior work identified around 100 million unique TCR beta sequences in about 179 million T cells.

This cohort consisted of healthy bone marrow donors. This clone was picked up a small number of times. Its antigen is as yet unknown. This PCR relied on a set of 60 Vbeta primers and 13 Jbeta primers. Generated by immunoSEQ multiplex PCR, the TCRdb table keeps only in-frame clones and is missing some. The sample consists of about 43,000 clones, about half of them appearing once. Germline CDR1 and CDR2: SNHLY and FYNNEI. V was trimmed by 6 bases and J by 5 bases, leaving 16 bases between them. The CDR3 runs 15 residues. Study-wide results and limits: As a later analysis revealed, most CMV-associated TCR beta chains appeared HLA-restricted.

The clonotype originates from a man aged 55 to 70 in good health and CMV-seronegative. The chain uses TRBV2 and TRBJ1-4; TRBD1 might be the D (5 bases). The material sequenced was PBMCs. CDR3 bases: TGTGCCAGCAGCGAAATGGGGGGGTCAAATGAAAAACTGTTTTTT. This translates into CASSEMGGSNEKLFF.